This is a list of T cell receptor beta chains from one sample in a study of blood T cells in healthy people across ages. A single record per CDR3 protein comes from TCRdb applying MiXCR to the 5' RACE reads. This table holds roughly 1,500,000 distinct CDR3 sequences, 35% to 45% found once. Material: blood. Source of these receptors: a woman aged 18-29 years in good health. The CDR3 runs from the conserved cysteine through the conserved F or W. A D gene is named only where the DNA matches it firmly. Clone size is stated in some rows and not others, as once, few, many or a class when expanded.

CDR3 DNA: TGTGCCAGCAAAGAAGGGCTGGGCCTCTTGGATGGCTACACCTTC
CDR3 protein: CASKEGLGLLDGYTF
D gene: NA
V gene: TRBV6-5
clone size: few
J gene: TRBJ1-2

CDR3 DNA: TGTGCCAGCAGCTTAGTACAGGGGAACAATGAGCAGTTCTTC
CDR3 protein: CASSLVQGNNEQFF
D gene: TRBD1
V gene: TRBV7-2
clone size: NA
J gene: TRBJ2-1

CDR3 DNA: TGCGCCAGCAGCCATACCTCCGGGACAGGGGATGGCTACACCTTC
CDR3 protein: CASSHTSGTGDGYTF
D gene: TRBD1
V gene: TRBV4-1
clone size: NA
J gene: TRBJ1-2

CDR3 DNA: TGTGCCAGCAGCGGGAGGGGGGGCCGAGAGACCCAGTACTTC
CDR3 protein: CASSGRGGRETQYF
D gene: NA
V gene: TRBV11-2
clone size: NA
J gene: TRBJ2-5

CDR3 DNA: TGTGCCAGCAGTTTAGTGGGGGCCAGAAATGAGCAGTTCTTC
CDR3 protein: CASSLVGARNEQFF
D gene: NA
V gene: TRBV6-1
clone size: once
J gene: TRBJ2-1

CDR3 DNA: TGTGCCACCAGCAGTTCGCGGGGGGGCACAGATACGCAGTATTTT
CDR3 protein: CATSSSRGGTDTQYF
D gene: TRBD2
V gene: TRBV15
clone size: NA
J gene: TRBJ2-3

CDR3 DNA: TGTGCCAGCAGTGAACTGGACATTAGGAACTATGGCTACACCTTC
CDR3 protein: CASSELDIRNYGYTF
D gene: NA
V gene: TRBV6-1
clone size: NA
J gene: TRBJ1-2

CDR3 DNA: TGCGCCAGCAGCTTGGCCGGTGAGGATAACTATGGCTACACCTTC
CDR3 protein: CASSLAGEDNYGYTF
D gene: NA
V gene: TRBV5-1
clone size: few
J gene: TRBJ1-2

CDR3 DNA: TGTGCCAGCAGTTCCTTGGGGCGCTCCTATGGCTACACCTTC
CDR3 protein: CASSSLGRSYGYTF
D gene: NA
V gene: TRBV6-5
clone size: NA
J gene: TRBJ1-2

CDR3 DNA: TGTGCCAGCAGTTTACAGTCACAGGGGGCAGATACGCAGTATTTT
CDR3 protein: CASSLQSQGADTQYF
D gene: TRBD1
V gene: TRBV28
clone size: NA
J gene: TRBJ2-3